A selection of T cell receptor beta chains follows, all from one sample in a study of OX40 agonist ivuxolimab in advanced cancers. The assay was immunoSEQ multiplex PCR, and TCRdb's table has in-frame clones only and misses some. The table shows roughly 48,000 clones, with 86% occurring only once. Sample: CD4+ or CD8+ T cells sorted from blood, taken in a trial of the OX40 agonist ivuxolimab. The source of these receptors is an adult with an advanced solid tumor such as melanoma, head and neck, liver or kidney cancer. Both conserved end residues are part of each CDR3. D genes are given only for firm matches. The size field is filled for only some rows; it gives once, few, many or a size class.

TRBV5-1,TRBJ2-3,.,.,CASSFSSETDTQYF,TGCGCCAGCAGCTTTTCTAGCGAGACAGATACGCAGTATTTT
TRBV18,TRBJ1-1,TRBD1,once,CASSPELGQMNTEAFF,TGTGCCAGCTCACCTGAATTGGGACAGATGAACACTGAAGCTTTCTTT
TRBV9,TRBJ2-3,TRBD2,.,CASSGQAGGGTDTQYF,TGTGCCAGCAGCGGGCAAGCGGGGGGAGGCACAGATACGCAGTATTTT
TRBV5-1,TRBJ2-5,TRBD1,once,CASSHGQGVETQYF,TGCGCCAGCAGCCATGGGCAGGGGGTTGAGACCCAGTACTTC
TRBV5-4,TRBJ2-7,.,once,CASSLDHYEQYF,TGTGCCAGCAGCTTGGATCACTACGAGCAGTACTTC
TRBV2,TRBJ2-7,TRBD2,.,CASSGSGGSYEQYF,TGTGCCAGCAGTGGATCGGGGGGCTCCTACGAGCAGTACTTC
TRBV9,TRBJ2-2,.,.,CASSVVTGRGTGELFF,TGTGCCAGCAGCGTAGTCACAGGGAGAGGAACTGGGGAGCTGTTTTTT
TRBV9,TRBJ2-1,TRBD2,.,CASSPLGRGGVGEQFF,TGTGCCAGCAGCCCGTTGGGGCGGGGGGGCGTCGGTGAGCAGTTCTTC
TRBV30,TRBJ1-1,.,.,CAWSVPAGFMNTEAFF,TGTGCCTGGAGTGTACCGGCGGGGTTCATGAACACTGAAGCTTTCTTT
TRBV21-1,TRBJ2-3,.,few,CASSKVGRAGDTQYF,TGTGCCAGCAGCAAAGTTGGGCGGGCAGGGGATACGCAGTATTTT
TRBV19,TRBJ1-1,.,.,CASSRLTDTEAFF,TGTGCCAGTAGTCGACTTACAGACACTGAAGCTTTCTTT
TRBV5-1,TRBJ1-1,.,.,CASSLAGYKNTEAFF,TGCGCCAGCAGCTTGGCCGGGTACAAGAACACTGAAGCTTTCTTT
TRBV9,TRBJ1-2,.,few,CASHSGNRDGYTF,TGTGCCAGCCACTCAGGGAATCGAGATGGCTACACCTTC
TRBV18,TRBJ2-6,TRBD1,.,CASSTWTGTGANVLTF,TGTGCCAGCTCAACGTGGACAGGGACTGGGGCCAACGTCCTGACTTTC
TRBV5-4,TRBJ1-6,.,.,CASSLIPARGNSPLHF,TGTGCCAGCAGCTTGATTCCCGCCAGGGGTAATTCACCCCTCCACTTT
TRBV5-6,TRBJ2-5,TRBD2,.,CASSTGGAQETQYF,TGTGCCAGCAGCACCGGGGGGGCCCAAGAGACCCAGTACTTC
TRBV7-9,TRBJ2-2,.,.,CASSLYTGTYTGELFF,TGTGCCAGCAGCTTATATACGGGGACTTACACCGGGGAGCTGTTTTTT
TRBV2,TRBJ1-1,.,.,CASSLTYRDTEAFF,TGTGCCAGCAGTCTAACTTACAGGGACACTGAAGCTTTCTTT
TRBV5-1,TRBJ2-7,TRBD1,few,CASSLARTGVTYEQYF,TGCGCCAGCAGCTTGGCCCGGACAGGGGTTACCTACGAGCAGTACTTC
TRBV13,TRBJ1-3,TRBD1,once,CASSSTGDGNTIYF,TGTGCCAGCAGCTCGACAGGGGATGGAAACACCATATATTTT
TRBV18,TRBJ1-2,TRBD1,.,CASSPPGTGSPYGYTF,TGTGCCAGCTCACCACCGGGGACAGGGTCACCCTATGGCTACACCTTC
TRBV28,TRBJ2-7,TRBD1,.,CASSRTGWSYEQYF,TGTGCCAGCAGTCGGACAGGGTGGTCCTACGAGCAGTACTTC
TRBV5-4,TRBJ2-5,.,.,CASERKKGETQYF,TGTGCCAGCGAGCGAAAAAAGGGAGAGACCCAGTACTTC
TRBV27,TRBJ2-5,.,.,CASSLRQVDTQYF,TGTGCCAGCAGTTTAAGGCAGGTTGATACCCAGTACTTC
TRBV5-5,TRBJ2-7,.,.,CASSLKGAYEQYF,TGTGCCAGCAGCTTAAAGGGGGCCTACGAGCAGTACTTC
TRBV29-1,TRBJ2-1,TRBD1,.,CSVEGDREYNEQFF,TGCAGCGTCGAGGGGGACAGGGAATACAATGAGCAGTTCTTC
TRBV12-5,TRBJ2-2,TRBD1,.,CASGLVRTGVNTGELFF,TGTGCTAGTGGTTTAGTTAGAACAGGGGTAAACACCGGGGAGCTGTTTTTT
TRBV7-9,TRBJ2-3,.,.,CASSSSSRADTQYF,TGTGCCAGCAGCTCCTCTAGTCGTGCGGATACGCAGTATTTT
TRBV9,TRBJ1-1,.,.,CASSARDRTEAFF,TGTGCCAGCAGCGCCCGGGATAGGACTGAAGCTTTCTTT
TRBV10-1,TRBJ1-1,TRBD1,.,CASSPGQGFTEAFF,TGCGCCAGCTCTCCGGGACAGGGGTTTACTGAAGCTTTCTTT
TRBV19,TRBJ1-1,.,.,CASMLRGGTEAFF,TGTGCCAGTATGCTCAGGGGAGGAACTGAAGCTTTCTTT
TRBV7-2,TRBJ1-1,.,once,CASSFNSPEAFF,TGTGCCAGCAGCTTTAATAGCCCGGAGGCTTTCTTT
TRBV5-1,TRBJ2-5,.,.,CASSLMPAQETQYF,TGCGCCAGCAGCTTGATGCCAGCGCAAGAGACCCAGTACTTC
TRBV21-1,TRBJ2-5,.,.,CASSPGLRDEETQYF,TGTGCCAGCAGCCCGGGCTTGAGAGACGAAGAGACCCAGTACTTC
TRBV9,TRBJ2-7,.,.,CASSGGTQGTTSYEQYF,TGTGCCAGCAGCGGGGGAACCCAGGGGACTACCTCCTACGAGCAGTACTTC
TRBV30,TRBJ1-6,.,few,CAWSARDSPLHF,TGTGCCTGGAGTGCAAGGGATTCACCCCTCCACTTT
TRBV6-1,TRBJ2-7,TRBD1,medium-sized,CASRMGQSYEQYF,TGTGCCAGCAGGATGGGACAGTCCTACGAGCAGTACTTC
TRBV5-6,TRBJ2-6,.,.,CASSSYRFIANVLTF,TGTGCCAGCAGCTCATACAGGTTCATAGCCAACGTCCTGACTTTC
TRBV6-6,TRBJ1-4,TRBD1,.,CASKETGSSEKLFF,TGTGCCAGCAAGGAGACAGGGTCAAGTGAAAAACTGTTTTTT
TRBV19,TRBJ2-5,TRBD1,once,CASSGSDRVWMETQYF,TGTGCCAGTTCTGGCTCCGACAGGGTATGGATGGAGACCCAGTACTTC
TRBV7-9,TRBJ2-2,.,.,CASSPIRPRAGELFF,TGTGCCAGCAGCCCTATAAGACCCAGGGCCGGGGAGCTGTTTTTT
TRBV19,TRBJ2-2,TRBD1,.,CASSIVRTGGPFTGELFF,TGTGCCAGTAGTATAGTGAGGACAGGGGGCCCCTTCACCGGGGAGCTGTTTTTT
TRBV5-1,TRBJ1-1,TRBD1,.,CASSPGGRIFSTEAFF,TGCGCCAGCAGCCCAGGGGGTCGGATCTTCTCCACTGAAGCTTTCTTT
TRBV18,TRBJ2-7,.,.,CASSLNEQGYEQYF,TGTGCCAGCTCACTAAACGAACAGGGTTACGAGCAGTACTTC
TRBV10-3,TRBJ1-6,.,once,CAISESLDNSPLHF,TGTGCCATCAGTGAGTCCTTGGATAATTCACCCCTCCACTTT
TRBV2,TRBJ2-7,TRBD1,.,CASSGGTGSYYEQYF,TGTGCCAGCAGCGGGGGGACAGGGTCGTACTACGAGCAGTACTTC
TRBV7-3,TRBJ2-2,.,.,CASSLQFSWNTGELFF,TGTGCCAGCAGCTTACAGTTTTCTTGGAACACCGGGGAGCTGTTTTTT
TRBV29-1,TRBJ1-1,TRBD1,few,CSVKGQMETEAFF,TGCAGCGTGAAGGGACAGATGGAGACTGAAGCTTTCTTT
TRBV6-4,TRBJ1-5,.,.,CASSQGGGNQPQHF,TGTGCCAGCAGCCAGGGTGGTGGCAATCAGCCCCAGCATTTT
TRBV7-2,TRBJ1-6,TRBD1,.,CASSFYGQGNSPLHF,TGTGCCAGCAGCTTTTACGGACAGGGGAATTCACCCCTCCACTTT
TRBV2,TRBJ2-2,.,once,CASRDNRAGELFF,TGTGCCAGCAGGGATAACAGGGCCGGGGAGCTGTTTTTT